This T cell receptor (beta chain) was sequenced for a study of blood T cells in healthy people across ages. PCR was performed a second time for about 7 to 12 cycles using a sample-barcoded 5' primer and a J-beta primer mix. With 12 random nucleotides, a template-switch adaptor tagged each individual cDNA molecule. At least 2.5 million CDR3-containing paired-end reads were obtained per sample. TCRdb independently ran MiXCR on the 5' RACE reads; one entry per CDR3 protein. Among about 970,000 distinct CDR3 sequences listed, just over 50% were seen once. The donors, all healthy, were Caucasians living in Russia, aged roughly 6 to 100. The CDR3 consists of 18 residues. Per the germline V gene, CDR1 is MNHNS and CDR2 is SASEGT. J was trimmed by 0 bases and V by 4 bases; bases with no gene match: 11.

The V gene is TRBV6-1, the J gene TRBJ2-1, with TRBD2 identical over 8 bases. Sequencing was done on a sample of blood. The sequence was obtained from a woman aged 60-75 years in good health. The DNA of the CDR3 is TGTGCCAGCAGTGTCCCCTGGACTAGCAGTTACTCCTACAATGAGCAGTTCTTC. Translated: CASSVPWTSSYSYNEQFF.